The T cell receptor beta chain under discussion was sequenced for a study of cytotoxic CD8 clonotypes in ibrutinib-treated CLL (dated by TCRdb to the early 2020s). About the full investigation: The cohort included about 15 treatment-naive and about a dozen relapsed/refractory patients; 17 to 18 were IGHV unmutated. Partial responses were observed in roughly 24 patients and complete responses in 2; after a median follow-up of around 68 months, remission was maintained in about 15 patients and progression was observed in some twelve. Samples at response were collected after a median of 12 months of treatment, with a range of about 6 to 40 months. On average, each sample yielded 255,043 productive templates and over 90,000 productive rearrangements. Of the 86 participants in the trial, about 26 had longitudinal samples available. Cryopreserved peripheral blood mononuclear cells were obtained prior to treatment, at the time of response, and at either disease progression or sustained remission. Patients were still on ibrutinib when every remission and progressive disease sample was collected.

Trimming takes 10 bases from V and 3 bases from J, and the germline ends sit 7 bases apart. CDR1 and CDR2 (MDHEN, SYDVKM) derive from the germline V gene. From its cysteine to its phenylalanine, the CDR3 spans 10 amino acids. The sequence is cut down to CDR3 DNA, 30 bases in frame from base 1. What the work shows at the level of the full study, not this receptor alone: At ibrutinib response clonality went up, during sustained remission it held steady, and at progression it dropped back toward baseline. Public clonotypes were rare and either shrank or stayed stable during treatment, and the rise in clonality at ibrutinib response reflected expansion of private clonotypes. Lymph node repertoires were not examined, and the timing of sampling was not matched between patients in sustained remission and those whose disease progressed. At baseline, clonality was higher than in age-matched healthy donors and showed a strong correlation with circulating CD8+ T-cell counts.

Note on this clone: It has no known antigen specificity. One base away there is no much larger clone; base qualities are not given.

A MiSeq instrument was used for deep resolution sequencing, which targeted depths ranging from 1 in 1 million up to 1 in 200,000 T cells, with coverage averaging 10x for each clonotype. The immunoSEQ hsTCRB Kit was used to generate TCR beta libraries. Concerning the study's data processing: ImmunoSEQ Data Assistant and ImmunoSEQ Analyzer were used for data analysis, and V, D and J genes were assigned according to IMGT definitions. Clonality, with values ranging from 0 to 1, was calculated as one minus the normalized Shannon entropy of productive rearrangement frequencies. Public clonotype analysis was restricted to overrepresented clonotypes comprising at least 0.05% of each patient's repertoire. Some 12 age-matched healthy donor repertoires from immuneACCESS served as clonality controls. Not all clones reach the TCRdb copy of this immuneACCESS table, which keeps in-frame sequences only. Checked studies attribute under half of the gap to unresolved V genes and leave the rest unexplained. V and J calls and clone size are given by that table; D and trimming were obtained from the DNA. This sample has some 350,000 clones in its table, and over 55% of those were observed once. The ten biggest clones cover around 6.3% of the sample.

For TCR beta library preparation, roughly 2 micrograms of genomic DNA were isolated from cryopreserved PBMCs. High-throughput TCR beta sequencing was performed on longitudinal blood samples from CLL patients receiving ibrutinib monotherapy. The patients were enrolled in a single-center, open-label phase 2 trial of ibrutinib monotherapy. The chain was built from TRBV28 and TRBJ2-7, with no reliable assignment of the D segment. The sequencing used PBMCs, collected after 36 months of ibrutinib treatment. The TCR comes from a human donor with chronic lymphocytic leukemia. At the DNA level, the sequence is TGTGCCACCTTGGGCTACGAGCAGTACTTC. This codes for CATLGYEQYF.